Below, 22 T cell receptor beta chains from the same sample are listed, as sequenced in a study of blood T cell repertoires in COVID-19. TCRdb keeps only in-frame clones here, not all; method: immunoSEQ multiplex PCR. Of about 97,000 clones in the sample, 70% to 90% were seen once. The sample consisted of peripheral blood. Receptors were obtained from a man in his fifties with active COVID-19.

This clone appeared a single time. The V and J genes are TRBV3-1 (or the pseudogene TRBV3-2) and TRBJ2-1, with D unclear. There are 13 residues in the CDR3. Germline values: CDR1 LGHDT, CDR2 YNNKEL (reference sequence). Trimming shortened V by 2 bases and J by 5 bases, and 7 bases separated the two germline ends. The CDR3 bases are TGTGCCAGCAGCCAAACTCGCAACAATGAGCAGTTCTTC. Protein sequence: CASSQTRNNEQFF.

CDR3 in DNA: TGTGCCAGCAGCTCCCGGACTAGCGTGGTGGATACGCAGTATTTT. It yields the protein CASSSRTSVVDTQYF. This chain connects TRBV7-2 to TRBJ2-3; TRBD2 matches 9 bases. Germline V gives CDR1 SGHTA, CDR2 FQGNSA. CDR3 length: 15 amino acids. V trimming: 4 bases; J trimming: 6 bases; junction bases outside the gene matches: 8.

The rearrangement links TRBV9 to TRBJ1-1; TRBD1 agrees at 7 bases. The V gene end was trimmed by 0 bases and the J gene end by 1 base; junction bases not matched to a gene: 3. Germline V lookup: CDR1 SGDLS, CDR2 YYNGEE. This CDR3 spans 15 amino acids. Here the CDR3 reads CASSVEGARNTEAFF. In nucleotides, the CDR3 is TGTGCCAGCAGCGTAGAGGGGGCCCGGAACACTGAAGCTTTCTTT.

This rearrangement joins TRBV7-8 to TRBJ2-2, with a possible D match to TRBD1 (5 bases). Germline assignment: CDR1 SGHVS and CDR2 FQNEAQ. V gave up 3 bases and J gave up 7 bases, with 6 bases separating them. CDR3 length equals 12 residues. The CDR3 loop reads CASSLQGGELFF. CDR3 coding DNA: TGTGCCAGCAGCTTGCAGGGCGGGGAGCTGTTTTTT.

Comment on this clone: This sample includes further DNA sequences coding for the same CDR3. The chain's CDR3 is CASSQVQGGGYTF. CDR3 in DNA: TGTGCCAGCAGCCAAGTCCAGGGGGGTGGCTACACCTTC. The rearrangement joins TRBV3-1 (or the pseudogene TRBV3-2) to TRBJ1-2, with TRBD1 matching 7 bases. The CDR3 covers 13 residues. The junction had 3 bases not matched to a gene; V was cut back by 1 base and J by 7 bases. The germline V gene encodes CDR1 LGHDT and CDR2 YNNKEL (reference sequence).

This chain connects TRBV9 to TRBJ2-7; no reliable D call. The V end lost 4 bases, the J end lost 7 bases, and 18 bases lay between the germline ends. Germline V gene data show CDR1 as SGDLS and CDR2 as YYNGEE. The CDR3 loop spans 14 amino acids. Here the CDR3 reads CASSLGPPRSEQYF. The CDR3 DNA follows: TGTGCCAGCAGCCTCGGTCCTCCGCGGAGTGAGCAGTACTTC.

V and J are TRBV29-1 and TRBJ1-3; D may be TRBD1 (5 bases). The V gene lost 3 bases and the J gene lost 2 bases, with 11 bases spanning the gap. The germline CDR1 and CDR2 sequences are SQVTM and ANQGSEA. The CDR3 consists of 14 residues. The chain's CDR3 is CSVDQGGPGNTIYF. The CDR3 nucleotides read TGCAGCGTTGATCAGGGAGGGCCTGGAAACACCATATATTTT.

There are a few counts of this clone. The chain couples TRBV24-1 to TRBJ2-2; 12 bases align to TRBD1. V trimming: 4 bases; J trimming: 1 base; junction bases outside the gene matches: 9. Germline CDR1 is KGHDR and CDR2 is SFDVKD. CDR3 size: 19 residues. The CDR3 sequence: CATSDKTGQGALNTGELFF. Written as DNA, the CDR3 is TGTGCCACCAGTGACAAGACGGGACAGGGGGCTCTGAACACCGGGGAGCTGTTTTTT.

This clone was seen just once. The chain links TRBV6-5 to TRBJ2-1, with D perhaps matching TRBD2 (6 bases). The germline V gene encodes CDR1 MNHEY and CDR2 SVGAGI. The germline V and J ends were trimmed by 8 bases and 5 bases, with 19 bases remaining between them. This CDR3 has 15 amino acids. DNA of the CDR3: TGTGCCAGCCCCGGAGGGACTCCAGCTCACAATGAGCAGTTCTTC. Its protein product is CASPGGTPAHNEQFF.

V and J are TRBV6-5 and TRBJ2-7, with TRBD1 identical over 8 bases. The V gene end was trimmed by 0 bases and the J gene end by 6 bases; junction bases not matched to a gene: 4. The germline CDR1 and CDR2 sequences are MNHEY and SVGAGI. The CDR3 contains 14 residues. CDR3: CASSYSNRGTEQYF. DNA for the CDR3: TGTGCCAGCAGTTACTCAAACAGGGGGACCGAGCAGTACTTC.

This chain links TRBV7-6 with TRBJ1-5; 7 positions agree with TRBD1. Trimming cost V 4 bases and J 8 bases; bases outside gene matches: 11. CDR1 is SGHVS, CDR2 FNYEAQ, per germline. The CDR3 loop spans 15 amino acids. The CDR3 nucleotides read TGTGCCAGCAGCTCCACCACAGGGGCCGGGGAGCCCCAGCATTTT. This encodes CASSSTTGAGEPQHF. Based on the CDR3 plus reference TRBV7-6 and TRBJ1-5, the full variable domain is GAGVSQSPRYKVTKRGQDVALRCDPISGHVSLYWYRQALGQGPEFLTYFNYEAQQDKSGLPNDRFSAERPEGSISTLTIQRTEQRDSAMYRCASSSTTGAGEPQHFGDGTRLSIL.

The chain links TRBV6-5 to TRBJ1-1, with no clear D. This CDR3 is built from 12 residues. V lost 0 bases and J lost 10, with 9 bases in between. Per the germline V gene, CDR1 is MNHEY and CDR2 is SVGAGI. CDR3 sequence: CASSYSGGRAFF. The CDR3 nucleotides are TGTGCCAGCAGTTACTCTGGCGGAAGAGCTTTCTTT.

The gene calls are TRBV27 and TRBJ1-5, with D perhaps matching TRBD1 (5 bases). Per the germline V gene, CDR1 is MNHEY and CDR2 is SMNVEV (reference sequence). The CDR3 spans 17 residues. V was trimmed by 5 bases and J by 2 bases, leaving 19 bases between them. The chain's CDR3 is CASSPSGTLMGNQPQHF. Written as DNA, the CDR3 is TGTGCCAGCAGTCCCTCCGGGACTTTGATGGGCAATCAGCCCCAGCATTTT.

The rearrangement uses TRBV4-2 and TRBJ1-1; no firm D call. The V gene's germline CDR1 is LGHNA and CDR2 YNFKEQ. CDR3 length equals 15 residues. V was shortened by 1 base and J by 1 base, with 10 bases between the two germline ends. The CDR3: CASSQASQTNTEAFF. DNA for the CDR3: TGTGCCAGCAGCCAAGCTAGTCAGACGAACACTGAAGCTTTCTTT.

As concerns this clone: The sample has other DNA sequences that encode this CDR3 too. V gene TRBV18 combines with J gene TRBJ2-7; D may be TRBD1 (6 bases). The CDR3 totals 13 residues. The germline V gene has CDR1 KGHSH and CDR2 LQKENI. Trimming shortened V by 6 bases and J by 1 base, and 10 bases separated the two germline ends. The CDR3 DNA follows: TGTGCCAGCTCCCCCGGACAGTCCTACGAGCAGTACTTC. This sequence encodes CASSPGQSYEQYF.

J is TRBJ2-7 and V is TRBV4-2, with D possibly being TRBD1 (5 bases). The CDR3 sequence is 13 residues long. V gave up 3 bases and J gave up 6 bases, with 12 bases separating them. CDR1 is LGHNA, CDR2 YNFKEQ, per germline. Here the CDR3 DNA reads TGTGCCAGCAGCCAGGGGCGAAGGGGCGAGCAGTACTTC. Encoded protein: CASSQGRRGEQYF.

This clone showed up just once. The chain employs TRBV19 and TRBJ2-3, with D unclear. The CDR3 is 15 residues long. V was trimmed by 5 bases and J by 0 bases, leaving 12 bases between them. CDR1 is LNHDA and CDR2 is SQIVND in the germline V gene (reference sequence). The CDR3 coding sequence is TGTGCCAGTAGTCTTTCCTTTATTAGCACAGATACGCAGTATTTT. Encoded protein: CASSLSFISTDTQYF.

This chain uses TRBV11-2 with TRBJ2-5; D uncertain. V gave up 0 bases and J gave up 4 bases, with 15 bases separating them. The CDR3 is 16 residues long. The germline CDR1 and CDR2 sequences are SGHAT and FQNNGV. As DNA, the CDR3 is TGTGCCAGCAGCTTAGATCGTCCAGGCTTAATAGAGACCCAGTACTTC. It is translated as CASSLDRPGLIETQYF.

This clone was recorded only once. CDR3 region: CASSLSPANYGYTF. The CDR3 nucleotides are TGCGCCAGCAGCTTGAGTCCAGCTAACTATGGCTACACCTTC. V usage is TRBV5-1 and J usage is TRBJ1-2; D call uncertain. Trimming took off 1 base at V and 0 bases at J, with 7 bases between the two ends. Germline CDR1 SGHRS, CDR2 YFSETQ. The CDR3 covers 14 residues.

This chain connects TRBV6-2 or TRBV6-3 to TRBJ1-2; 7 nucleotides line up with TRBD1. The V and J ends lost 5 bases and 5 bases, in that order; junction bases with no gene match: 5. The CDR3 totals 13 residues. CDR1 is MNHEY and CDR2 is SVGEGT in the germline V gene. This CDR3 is CASSTRTGYGYTF. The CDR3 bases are TGTGCCAGCAGTACCCGGACAGGTTATGGCTACACCTTC.

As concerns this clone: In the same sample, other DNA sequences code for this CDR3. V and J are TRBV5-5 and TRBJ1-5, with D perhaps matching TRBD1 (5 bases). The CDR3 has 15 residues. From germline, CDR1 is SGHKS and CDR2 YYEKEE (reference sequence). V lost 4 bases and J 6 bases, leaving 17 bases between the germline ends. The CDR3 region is CASSPFQGRTQPQHF. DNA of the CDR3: TGTGCCAGCAGCCCCTTTCAGGGTCGCACTCAGCCCCAGCATTTT.

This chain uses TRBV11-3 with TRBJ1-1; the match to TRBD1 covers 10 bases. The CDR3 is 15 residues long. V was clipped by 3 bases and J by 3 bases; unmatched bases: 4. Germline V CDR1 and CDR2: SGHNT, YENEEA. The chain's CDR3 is CASSLGTGVDTEAFF. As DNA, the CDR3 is TGTGCCAGCAGCTTGGGGACAGGGGTGGACACTGAAGCTTTCTTT. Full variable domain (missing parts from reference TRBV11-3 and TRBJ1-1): EAGVVQSPRYKIIEKKQPVAFWCNPISGHNTLYWYLQNLGQGPELLIRYENEEAVDDSQLPKDRFSAERLKGVDSTLKIQPAELGDSAVYLCASSLGTGVDTEAFFGQGTRLTVV.